Sequencing of this TCR beta chain was carried out in a study of radiotherapy plus CTLA-4 blockade in lung cancer. General study results and limits: Reportedly, early blood T cell clone dynamics best predicted response, with interferon-beta.

The V and J ends lost 4 bases and 5 bases, in that order; junction bases with no gene match: 8. This CDR3 comprises 15 residues. The germline gives CDR1 MGHDK, CDR2 SYGVNS. The repertoire was sequenced with immunoSEQ multiplex PCR; TCRdb's copy has only in-frame clones and lacks some. Altogether about 57,000 clones are present, around 79% being singletons, with the ten largest covering roughly 17%. On this clone itself: The antigen is unknown.

Chemo-refractory metastatic non-small-cell lung cancer patients were treated with focal radiation plus CTLA-4 blockade with ipilimumab. The receptor was isolated from a human donor with non-small cell lung cancer who had a complete response to radiotherapy plus ipilimumab. This chain connects TRBV25-1 to TRBJ1-1; 9 positions agree with TRBD1. The sequencing used peripheral blood, collected from a patient treated with radiotherapy plus ipilimumab. The CDR3 sequence is CASSGDRARDTEAFF. CDR3 in DNA: TGTGCCAGCAGTGGGGACAGGGCTCGGGATACTGAAGCTTTCTTT.